A selection of T cell receptor beta chains follows, all from one sample in a study of blood T cell repertoires in COVID-19. Profiled with immunoSEQ multiplex PCR; TCRdb holds only in-frame clones, not every one. The sample has approximately 300,000 clones, approximately 87% seen once. Sequencing was carried out using PBMCs or T cells enriched from blood (not recorded which). Every receptor here comes from a woman in her twenties or thirties who had recovered from COVID-19. Each CDR3 is given with its conserved first and last residue. A D gene is named only where the DNA matches it firmly. Not all rows give a size; the values are once, few, many and, for expanded clones, a class.

TRBJ1-1 | TRBV18 | NA | NA | TGTGCCAGCTCACCAGGGCCAGGCACTGAAGCTTTCTTT | CASSPGPGTEAFF
TRBJ2-7 | TRBV5-8 | TRBD1 | once | TGTGCCAGCAGCGGACGGGACAGCTCCTACGAGCAGTACTTC | CASSGRDSSYEQYF
TRBJ1-2 | TRBV3-1/TRBV3-2 | NA | NA | TGTGCCAGCAGCCAAGGACTCTACTCCAACTATGGCTACACCTTC | CASSQGLYSNYGYTF
TRBJ1-4 | TRBV9 | NA | NA | TGTGCCAGCAGCCCGACAACAGGTCCCCCTGGTGAAAAACTGTTTTTT | CASSPTTGPPGEKLFF
TRBJ1-1 | TRBV15 | NA | NA | TGTGCCACCAGCAGAGAAAGGACAGTGAACACTGAAGCTTTCTTT | CATSRERTVNTEAFF
TRBJ2-1 | TRBV4-3 | NA | NA | TGCGCCAGCAGCCAAGATCTGTACAATGAGCAGTTCTTC | CASSQDLYNEQFF
TRBJ2-7 | TRBV9 | TRBD2 | once | TGTGCCAGCAGCGCACCTTTAGCGGGGGGGCGACCCGAGCAGTACTTC | CASSAPLAGGRPEQYF
TRBJ2-7 | TRBV25-1 | TRBD1 | NA | TGTGCCAGCAGTGAATACGAAGGACAGGGGCTCTACGAGCAGTACTTC | CASSEYEGQGLYEQYF
TRBJ1-1 | TRBV3-1/TRBV3-2 | NA | NA | TGTGCCAGCAGCCAAGATTTGAGGCGGAACACTGAAGCTTTCTTT | CASSQDLRRNTEAFF
TRBJ2-3 | TRBV12-3/TRBV12-4 | NA | NA | TGTGCCAGCAGTTTATGGAGGACAGATACGCAGTATTTT | CASSLWRTDTQYF
TRBJ1-4 | TRBV5-6 | NA | NA | TGTGCCAGCAGCTTTTCGGGAAACGTTGGTGAAAAACTGTTTTTT | CASSFSGNVGEKLFF
TRBJ1-2 | TRBV27 | TRBD1 | NA | TGTGCCAGCAGTTATGTGGGGACAGGGGTCTTCCGAAGCTATGGCTACACCTTC | CASSYVGTGVFRSYGYTF
TRBJ1-1 | TRBV5-1 | TRBD1 | once | TGCGCCAGCAGCTGGACTACAGGGGGGAACACTGAAGCTTTCTTT | CASSWTTGGNTEAFF
TRBJ2-7 | TRBV10-3 | TRBD1 | NA | TGTGCCATCAGTGAGTCGAATGGGGACAGTCAGTACTTC | CAISESNGDSQYF
TRBJ1-2 | TRBV5-6 | NA | NA | TGTGCCAGCAGCTTGGGAGGGACACGGGGCTACACCTTC | CASSLGGTRGYTF
TRBJ1-2 | TRBV25-1 | NA | NA | TGTGCCAGTAGGACAGCGAATAACTATGGCTACACCTTC | CASRTANNYGYTF
TRBJ2-4 | TRBV3-1/TRBV3-2 | NA | NA | TGTGCCAGCAGCCAAGATAGCAACATTCAGTACTTC | CASSQDSNIQYF
TRBJ2-2 | TRBV4-3 | NA | NA | TGCGCCAGCAGCCAAAAGGACGCCAGGGCGGTTGACACCGGGGAGCTGTTTTTT | CASSQKDARAVDTGELFF
TRBJ2-3 | TRBV6-1 | TRBD1 | NA | TGTGCCAGCAGTGACCGACAGGGCCCTAGCACAGATACGCAGTATTTT | CASSDRQGPSTDTQYF
TRBJ1-2 | TRBV19 | NA | NA | TGTGCCAGTAGACCACAGGCGCTTTCTAACTATGGCTACACCTTC | CASRPQALSNYGYTF
TRBJ1-5 | TRBV10-3 | NA | NA | TGTGCCATCAGTGACTTGGGCAGGTCCGATCAGCCCCAGCATTTT | CAISDLGRSDQPQHF
TRBJ1-1 | TRBV3-1/TRBV3-2 | TRBD1 | NA | TGTGCCAGCAGCCAAGATAAAGGGGGCAGGACTGAAGCTTTCTTT | CASSQDKGGRTEAFF
TRBJ1-1 | TRBV30 | NA | NA | TGTGCCTGGAGTAAATCTCCCCGGGGGACTGAAGCTTTCTTT | CAWSKSPRGTEAFF
TRBJ2-6 | TRBV5-8 | NA | NA | TGTGCCAGCAGCTTCGGGGGATATAGTATTTCCACTGGGGCCAACGTCCTGACTTTC | CASSFGGYSISTGANVLTF
TRBJ1-3 | TRBV3-1/TRBV3-2 | NA | once | TGTGCCAGCAGCCCCGTGGGGGGAGGCAGGCAGAAGACCATATATTTT | CASSPVGGGRQKTIYF
TRBJ1-6 | TRBV7-2 | TRBD1 | few | TGTGCCAGCAGCTTAAGAGGGGGCCGGAATTCACCCCTCCACTTT | CASSLRGGRNSPLHF
TRBJ2-5 | TRBV5-4 | NA | NA | TGTGCCAGCAGCTCCCCAACAGGAGAAGAGACCCAGTACTTC | CASSSPTGEETQYF
TRBJ1-4 | TRBV19 | NA | NA | TGTGCCAGTAGGCGGACAGAGACTAATGAAAAACTGTTTTTT | CASRRTETNEKLFF
TRBJ1-5 | TRBV2 | TRBD1 | NA | TGTGCCAGCACAGGGGGAAATCAGCCCCAGCATTTT | CASTGGNQPQHF
TRBJ2-5 | TRBV2 | NA | NA | TGTGCCAGCAGTGAAGACAGGTCCGAGACCCAGTACTTC | CASSEDRSETQYF
TRBJ1-5 | TRBV5-6 | NA | NA | TGTGCCAGCAGTACAGGACCCAATCAGCCCCAGCATTTT | CASSTGPNQPQHF
TRBJ1-4 | TRBV11-2 | NA | few | TGTGCCAGCAGCATCAAGGGACTAGCTAATGAAAAACTGTTTTTT | CASSIKGLANEKLFF
TRBJ1-6 | TRBV2 | NA | NA | TGTGCCAGCGTCGCAGAGAGCGGGAATTCACCCCTCCACTTT | CASVAESGNSPLHF
TRBJ2-7 | TRBV2 | NA | NA | TGTGCCAGCAGCTTTAGACCCGCGGGGTACGAGCAGTACTTC | CASSFRPAGYEQYF
TRBJ1-3 | TRBV18 | NA | NA | TGTGCCAGCTCACCATCGGGATTCCGGGACACCATATATTTT | CASSPSGFRDTIYF
TRBJ1-2 | TRBV6-1 | TRBD1 | NA | TGTGCCAGCAGTGACCGTAAAAGGGGGCTATTGGGTGGCTACACCTTC | CASSDRKRGLLGGYTF
TRBJ1-2 | TRBV2 | TRBD1 | NA | TGTGCCAGCAGTGAAATGGTGGACAGGGGGAACTATGGCTACACCTTC | CASSEMVDRGNYGYTF
TRBJ2-3 | TRBV2 | NA | NA | TGTGCCAGCAGTCGAGCGGGCCTCACAGATACGCAGTATTTT | CASSRAGLTDTQYF
TRBJ2-1 | TRBV2 | NA | NA | TGTGCCAGCAGTCGGGGATCAGACGAAGGGAATGAGCAGTTCTTC | CASSRGSDEGNEQFF
TRBJ2-7 | TRBV2 | TRBD1 | once | TGTGCCAGCAGCCCCGGGACAGTCTACGAGCAGTACTTC | CASSPGTVYEQYF
TRBJ2-3 | TRBV6-2/TRBV6-3 | TRBD2 | NA | TGTGCCAGCAGTTACCTCGGACTAGGCACAGATACGCAGTATTTT | CASSYLGLGTDTQYF
TRBJ1-1 | TRBV5-4 | NA | once | TGTGCCAGCGGGGACGGGAGGGCCACTGAAGCTTTCTTT | CASGDGRATEAFF
TRBJ1-1 | TRBV19 | NA | NA | TGTGCCAGTAGTATCTCCGTTGAAGCTTTCTTT | CASSISVEAFF
TRBJ1-1 | TRBV9 | NA | NA | TGTGCCAGCAGCGGCGACGGGGACACCCCTCGTAGGGCTTTCTTT | CASSGDGDTPRRAFF